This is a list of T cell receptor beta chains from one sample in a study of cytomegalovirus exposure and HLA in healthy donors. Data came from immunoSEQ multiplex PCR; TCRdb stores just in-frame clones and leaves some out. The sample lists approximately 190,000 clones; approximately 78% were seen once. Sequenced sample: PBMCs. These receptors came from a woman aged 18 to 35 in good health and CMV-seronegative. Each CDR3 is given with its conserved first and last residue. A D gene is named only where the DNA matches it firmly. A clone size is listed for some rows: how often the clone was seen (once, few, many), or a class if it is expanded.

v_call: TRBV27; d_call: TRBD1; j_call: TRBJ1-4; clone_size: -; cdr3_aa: CASSFLPGQGRDNEKLFF; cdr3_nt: TGTGCCAGCAGCTTCTTGCCGGGACAGGGGCGGGATAATGAAAAACTGTTTTTT
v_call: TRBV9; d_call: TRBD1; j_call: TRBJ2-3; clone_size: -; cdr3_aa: CASSAEGQGVDTQYF; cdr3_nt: TGTGCCAGCAGCGCAGAGGGACAGGGAGTAGATACGCAGTATTTT
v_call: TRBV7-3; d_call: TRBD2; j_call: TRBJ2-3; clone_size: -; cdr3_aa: CASGRTSGTDTQYF; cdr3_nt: TGTGCCAGCGGCAGGACTAGCGGCACAGATACGCAGTATTTT
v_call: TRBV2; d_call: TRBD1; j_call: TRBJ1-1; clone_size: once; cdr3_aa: CASSVPDRDATEAFF; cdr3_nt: TGTGCCAGCAGTGTTCCGGACAGGGACGCGACTGAAGCTTTCTTT
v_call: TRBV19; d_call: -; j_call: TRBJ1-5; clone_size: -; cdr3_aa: CASSSGVSNQPQHF; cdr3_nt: TGTGCCAGTAGTTCAGGGGTTAGCAATCAGCCCCAGCATTTT
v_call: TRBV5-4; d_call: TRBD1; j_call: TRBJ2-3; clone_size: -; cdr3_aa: CASSFRQGAGPDTQYF; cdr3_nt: TGTGCCAGCAGCTTCCGACAGGGGGCCGGTCCAGATACGCAGTATTTT
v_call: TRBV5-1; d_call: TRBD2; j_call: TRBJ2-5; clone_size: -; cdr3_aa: CASSASGLAGGLETQYF; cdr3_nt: TGCGCCAGCAGCGCATCGGGGCTAGCGGGAGGTCTAGAGACCCAGTACTTC
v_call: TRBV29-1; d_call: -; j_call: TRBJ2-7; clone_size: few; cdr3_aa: CSVEVAPGGSYEQYF; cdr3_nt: TGCAGCGTTGAAGTCGCCCCAGGGGGGTCCTACGAGCAGTACTTC
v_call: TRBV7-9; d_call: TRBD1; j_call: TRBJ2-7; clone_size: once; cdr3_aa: CASSFPGTVYEQYF; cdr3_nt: TGTGCCAGCAGCTTCCCCGGGACAGTCTACGAGCAGTACTTC
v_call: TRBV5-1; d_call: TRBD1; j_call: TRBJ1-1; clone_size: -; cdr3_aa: CASSQTGTGGTEAFF; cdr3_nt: TGCGCCAGCAGCCAAACGGGGACAGGGGGAACTGAAGCTTTCTTT
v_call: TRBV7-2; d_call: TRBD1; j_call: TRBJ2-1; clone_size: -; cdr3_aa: CASSLAPWGQGLEQFF; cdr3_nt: TGTGCCAGCAGCTTAGCCCCCTGGGGACAGGGGCTTGAGCAGTTCTTC
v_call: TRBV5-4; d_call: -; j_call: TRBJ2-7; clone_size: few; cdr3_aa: CASSPGSYEQYF; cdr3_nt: TGTGCCAGCAGCCCGGGGTCCTACGAGCAGTACTTC
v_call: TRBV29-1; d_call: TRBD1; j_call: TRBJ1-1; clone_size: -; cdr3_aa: CSAGWTGDTEAFF; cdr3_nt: TGCAGCGCGGGGTGGACAGGGGACACTGAAGCTTTCTTT
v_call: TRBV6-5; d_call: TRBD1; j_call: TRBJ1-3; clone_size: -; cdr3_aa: CASSLRDRGHVYF; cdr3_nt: TGTGCCAGCAGCCTACGGGACAGGGGGCACGTATATTTT
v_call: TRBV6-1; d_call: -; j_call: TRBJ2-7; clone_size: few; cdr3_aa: CASSEAGVSYEQYF; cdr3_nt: TGTGCCAGCAGTGAAGCAGGGGTATCCTACGAGCAGTACTTC
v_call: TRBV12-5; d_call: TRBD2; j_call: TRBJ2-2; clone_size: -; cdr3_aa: CASGFLTSGASPGELFF; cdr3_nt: TGTGCTAGTGGTTTTCTGACTAGCGGGGCTTCACCGGGGGAGCTGTTTTTT
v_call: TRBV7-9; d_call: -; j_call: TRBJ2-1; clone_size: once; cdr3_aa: CASTAPTRASYNEQFF; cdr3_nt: TGTGCCAGCACAGCCCCGACTAGAGCCTCCTACAATGAGCAGTTCTTC
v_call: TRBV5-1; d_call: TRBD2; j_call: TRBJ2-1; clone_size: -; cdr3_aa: CASSLDVGPPSGSYRDEQFF; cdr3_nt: TGCGCCAGCAGCTTGGACGTTGGCCCGCCTAGCGGGTCCTACCGCGATGAGCAGTTCTTC
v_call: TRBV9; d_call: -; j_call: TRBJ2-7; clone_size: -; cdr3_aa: CASSPSPTHSSYEQYF; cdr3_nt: TGTGCCAGCAGCCCGTCCCCCACGCATAGCTCCTACGAGCAGTACTTC
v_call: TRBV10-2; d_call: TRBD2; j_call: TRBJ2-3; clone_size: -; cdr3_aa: CASRLAGYTDTQYF; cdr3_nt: TGCGCCAGCAGATTAGCGGGGTACACAGATACGCAGTATTTT
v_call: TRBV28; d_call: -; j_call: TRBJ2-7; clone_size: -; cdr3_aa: CASSQSGFPSTGEQYF; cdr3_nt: TGTGCCAGCAGTCAATCAGGGTTCCCGAGTACTGGGGAGCAGTACTTC
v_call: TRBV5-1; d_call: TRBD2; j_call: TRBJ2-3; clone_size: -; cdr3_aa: CASSLAGGDTDTQYF; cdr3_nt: TGCGCCAGCAGCTTAGCGGGAGGCGACACAGATACGCAGTATTTT
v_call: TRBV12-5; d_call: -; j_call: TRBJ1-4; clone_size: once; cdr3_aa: CASGYGGEFRTLEKLFF; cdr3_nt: TGTGCTAGTGGTTACGGGGGGGAGTTTAGGACTCTTGAAAAACTGTTTTTT
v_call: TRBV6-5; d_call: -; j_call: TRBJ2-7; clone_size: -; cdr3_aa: CASSPGGGDTYEQYF; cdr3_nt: TGTGCCAGCAGTCCTGGCGGAGGAGACACCTACGAGCAGTACTTC
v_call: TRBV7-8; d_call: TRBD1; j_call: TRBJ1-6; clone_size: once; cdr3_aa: CASSLDFTGDYSPLHF; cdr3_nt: TGTGCCAGCAGCTTAGATTTTACAGGGGACTATTCACCCCTCCACTTT
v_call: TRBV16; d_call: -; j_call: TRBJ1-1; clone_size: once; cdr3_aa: CASSQSGRSAFF; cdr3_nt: TGTGCCAGCAGCCAATCGGGCAGGTCGGCTTTCTTT
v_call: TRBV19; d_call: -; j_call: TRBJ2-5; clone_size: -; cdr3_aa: CASAPYVRETQYF; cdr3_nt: TGTGCCAGTGCCCCGTACGTGAGAGAGACCCAGTACTTC
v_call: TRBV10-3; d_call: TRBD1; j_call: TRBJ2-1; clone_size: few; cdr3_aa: CAIGAGQGTQSSYNEQFF; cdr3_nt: TGTGCCATAGGCGCGGGACAGGGGACACAGAGCTCCTACAATGAGCAGTTCTTC
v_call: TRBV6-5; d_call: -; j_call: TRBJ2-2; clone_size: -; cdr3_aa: CASSLIAGELFF; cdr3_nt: TGTGCCAGCAGTCTCATAGCCGGGGAGCTGTTTTTT
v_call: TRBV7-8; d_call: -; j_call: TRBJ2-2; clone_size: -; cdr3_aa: CASSLGPTGELFF; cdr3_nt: TGTGCCAGCAGCTTAGGGCCCACCGGGGAGCTGTTTTTT
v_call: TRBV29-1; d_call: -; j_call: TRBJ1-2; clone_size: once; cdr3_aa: CSAQSASREANYGYTF; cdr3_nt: TGCAGCGCCCAGTCGGCCTCAAGGGAGGCTAACTATGGCTACACCTTC
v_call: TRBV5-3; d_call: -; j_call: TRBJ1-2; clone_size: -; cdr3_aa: CASPHRNRTNYGYTF; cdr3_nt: TGTGCCAGCCCGCACAGGAACAGGACAAACTATGGCTACACCTTC
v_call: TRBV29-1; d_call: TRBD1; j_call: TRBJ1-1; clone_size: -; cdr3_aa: CSVGKSGAGGDTEAFF; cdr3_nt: TGCAGCGTCGGGAAATCAGGGGCAGGGGGTGACACTGAAGCTTTCTTT
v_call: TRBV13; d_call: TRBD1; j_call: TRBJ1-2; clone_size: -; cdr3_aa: CASSAQDRVGYGYTF; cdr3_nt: TGTGCCAGCAGCGCACAGGACAGGGTAGGGTATGGCTACACCTTC
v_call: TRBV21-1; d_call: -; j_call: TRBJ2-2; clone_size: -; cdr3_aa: CASSKKPQGANTGELFF; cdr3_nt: TGTGCCAGCAGCAAAAAACCACAGGGGGCTAACACCGGGGAGCTGTTTTTT